The present T cell receptor beta chain was sequenced within a study of T cell responses to AZD1222 COVID-19 vaccine. Findings of the study overall: It should be noted that donors were predominantly white British and more often female, and clonal diversity was possibly underestimated. Vaccination with two AZD1222 doses was followed by a rise in Spike-specific TCR breadth and depth.

With V trimmed by 0 bases and J by 4 bases, 11 bases remained unmatched. In germline, CDR1 is LNHDA, CDR2 SQIVND (reference sequence). The CDR3 spans 18 residues. Profiled with immunoSEQ multiplex PCR; TCRdb holds only in-frame clones, not every one. The profile shows around 190,000 clones, over 80% of them singletons. For this clone: Its matching antigen is unknown.

This sequence joins TRBV19 and TRBJ1-1; 10 bases are shared with TRBD1. This sequence was found in an adult in good health. Sequenced material: peripheral blood, taken on day 0 of AZD1222 vaccination. The DNA for the CDR3 is TGTGCCAGTAGTATAGATCCTGGGACAGGGGCGTGGGGCACTGAAGCTTTCTTT. Protein product: CASSIDPGTGAWGTEAFF.